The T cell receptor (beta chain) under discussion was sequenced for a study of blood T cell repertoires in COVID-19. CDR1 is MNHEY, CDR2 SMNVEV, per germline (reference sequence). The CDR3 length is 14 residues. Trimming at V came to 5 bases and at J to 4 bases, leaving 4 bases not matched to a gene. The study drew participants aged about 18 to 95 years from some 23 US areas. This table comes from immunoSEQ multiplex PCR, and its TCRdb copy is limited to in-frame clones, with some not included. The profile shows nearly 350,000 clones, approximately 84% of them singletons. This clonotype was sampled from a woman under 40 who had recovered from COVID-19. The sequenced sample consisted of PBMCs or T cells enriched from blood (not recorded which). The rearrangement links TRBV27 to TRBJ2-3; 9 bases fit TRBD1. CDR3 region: CASSLRQGADTQYF. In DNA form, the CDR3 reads TGTGCCAGCAGTCTTCGACAGGGGGCAGATACGCAGTATTTT.